This T cell receptor beta chain was found in a study of vaccination and CD4 T cells after COVID-19. In the study overall: Sampling after COVID took place at a median of around 110 days (range 35 to 161) following diagnosis.

CDR1 is LNHDA, CDR2 SQIVND, per germline (reference sequence). The CDR3 is 13 residues long. The V end was cut by 7 bases, the J end by 0 bases, with 10 bases between. Cultured CD4+ T cell DNA was sequenced using the Oncomine TCR Beta short-read assay. TCRdb re-derived calls from the PCR reads in MiXCR, one entry per CDR3 protein. This sample has approximately 15,000 distinct CDR3 sequences; around 55% occur once, and the top ten carry 16%. Whole-study findings and limits: Relatively few convalescent patients and no early post-infection timepoints were analyzed. Spike mono-reactivity was found in 304 of 307 vaccine-specific clones from convalescent patients.

Specified treatment: roughly ten-day PBMC culture with coronavirus spike peptide pools or control peptides (ViraFEST assay). About this clonotype itself: The antigen is unknown.

Sequenced material: CD4+ T cells from blood, cultured in vitro. The sequence was obtained from a human donor who had recovered from COVID-19. The rearrangement uses TRBV19 and TRBJ2-7; D gene uncertain. For the CDR3, the DNA is TGTGCCAGTACCCCCGCGGACTCCTACGAGCAGTACTTC. Encoded protein: CASTPADSYEQYF.